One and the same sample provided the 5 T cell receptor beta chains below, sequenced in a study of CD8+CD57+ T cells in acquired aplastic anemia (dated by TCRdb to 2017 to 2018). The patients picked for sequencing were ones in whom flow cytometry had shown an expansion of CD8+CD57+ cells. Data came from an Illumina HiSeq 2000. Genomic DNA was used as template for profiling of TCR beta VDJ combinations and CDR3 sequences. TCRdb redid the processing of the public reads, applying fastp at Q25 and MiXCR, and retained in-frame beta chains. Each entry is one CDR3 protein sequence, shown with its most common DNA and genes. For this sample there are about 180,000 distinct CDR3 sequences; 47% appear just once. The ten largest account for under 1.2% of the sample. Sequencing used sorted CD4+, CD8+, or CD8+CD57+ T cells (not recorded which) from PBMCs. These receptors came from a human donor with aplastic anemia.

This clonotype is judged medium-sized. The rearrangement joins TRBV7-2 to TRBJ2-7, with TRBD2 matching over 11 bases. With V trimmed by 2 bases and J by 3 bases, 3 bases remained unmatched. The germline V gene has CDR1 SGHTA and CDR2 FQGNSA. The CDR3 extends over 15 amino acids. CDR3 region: CASSLTGTSGYEQYF. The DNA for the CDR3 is TGTGCCAGCAGCTTAACCGGGACTAGCGGCTACGAGCAGTACTTC.

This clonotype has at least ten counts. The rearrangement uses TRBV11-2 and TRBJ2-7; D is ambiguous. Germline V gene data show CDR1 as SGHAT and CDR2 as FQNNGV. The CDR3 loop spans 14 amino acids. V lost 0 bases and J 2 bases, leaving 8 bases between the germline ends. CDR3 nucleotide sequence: TGTGCCAGCAGCTTAGACTCCCTACCCTACGAGCAGTACTTC. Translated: CASSLDSLPYEQYF.

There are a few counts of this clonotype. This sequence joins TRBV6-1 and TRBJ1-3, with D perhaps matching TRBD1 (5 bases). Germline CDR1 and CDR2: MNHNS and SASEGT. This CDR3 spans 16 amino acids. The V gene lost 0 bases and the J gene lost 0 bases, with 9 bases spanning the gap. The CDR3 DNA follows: TGTGCCAGCAGTGAAGCGTGGGGACCCTCTGGAAACACCATATATTTT. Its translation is CASSEAWGPSGNTIYF.

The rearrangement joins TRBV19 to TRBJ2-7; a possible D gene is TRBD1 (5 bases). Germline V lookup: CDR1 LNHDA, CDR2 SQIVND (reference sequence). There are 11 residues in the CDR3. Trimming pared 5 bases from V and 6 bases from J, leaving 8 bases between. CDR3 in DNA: TGTGCCAGTAGTTTTGGGGCCGAGCAGTACTTC. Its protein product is CASSFGAEQYF.

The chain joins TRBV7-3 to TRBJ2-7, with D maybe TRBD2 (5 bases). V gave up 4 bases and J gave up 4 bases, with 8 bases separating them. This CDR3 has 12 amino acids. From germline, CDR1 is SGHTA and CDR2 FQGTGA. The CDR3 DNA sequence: TGTGCCAGCAGCTCGGGATTGTACGAGCAGTACTTC. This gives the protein CASSSGLYEQYF.